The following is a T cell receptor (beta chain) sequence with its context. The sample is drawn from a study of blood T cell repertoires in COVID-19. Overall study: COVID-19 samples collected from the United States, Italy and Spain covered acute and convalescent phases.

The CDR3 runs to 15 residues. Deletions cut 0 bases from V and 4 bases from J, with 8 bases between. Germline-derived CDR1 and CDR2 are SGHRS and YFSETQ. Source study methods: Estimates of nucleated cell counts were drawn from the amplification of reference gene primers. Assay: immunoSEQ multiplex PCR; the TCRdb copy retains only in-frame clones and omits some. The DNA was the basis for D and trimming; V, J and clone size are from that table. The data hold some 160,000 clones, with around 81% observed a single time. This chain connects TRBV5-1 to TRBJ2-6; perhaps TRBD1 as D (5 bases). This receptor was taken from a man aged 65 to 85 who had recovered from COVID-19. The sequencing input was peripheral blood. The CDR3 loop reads CASSLAGRGANVLTF. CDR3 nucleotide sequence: TGCGCCAGCAGCTTGGCAGGGCGCGGGGCCAACGTCCTGACTTTC.